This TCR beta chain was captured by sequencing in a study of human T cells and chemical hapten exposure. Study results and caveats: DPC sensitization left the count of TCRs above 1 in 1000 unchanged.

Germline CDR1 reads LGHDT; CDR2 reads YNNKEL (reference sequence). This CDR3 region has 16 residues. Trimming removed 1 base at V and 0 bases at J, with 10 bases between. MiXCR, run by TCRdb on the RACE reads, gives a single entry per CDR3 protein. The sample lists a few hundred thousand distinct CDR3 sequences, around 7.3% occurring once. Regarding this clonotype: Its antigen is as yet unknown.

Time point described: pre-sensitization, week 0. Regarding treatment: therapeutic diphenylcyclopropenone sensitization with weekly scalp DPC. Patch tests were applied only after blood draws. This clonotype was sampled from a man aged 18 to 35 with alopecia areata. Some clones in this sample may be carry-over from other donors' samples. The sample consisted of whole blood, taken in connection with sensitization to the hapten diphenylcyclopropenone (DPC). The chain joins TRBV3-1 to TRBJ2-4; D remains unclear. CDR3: CASSQGIVLAKNIQYF. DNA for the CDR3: TGTGCCAGCAGCCAAGGGATCGTTCTAGCCAAAAACATTCAGTACTTC.